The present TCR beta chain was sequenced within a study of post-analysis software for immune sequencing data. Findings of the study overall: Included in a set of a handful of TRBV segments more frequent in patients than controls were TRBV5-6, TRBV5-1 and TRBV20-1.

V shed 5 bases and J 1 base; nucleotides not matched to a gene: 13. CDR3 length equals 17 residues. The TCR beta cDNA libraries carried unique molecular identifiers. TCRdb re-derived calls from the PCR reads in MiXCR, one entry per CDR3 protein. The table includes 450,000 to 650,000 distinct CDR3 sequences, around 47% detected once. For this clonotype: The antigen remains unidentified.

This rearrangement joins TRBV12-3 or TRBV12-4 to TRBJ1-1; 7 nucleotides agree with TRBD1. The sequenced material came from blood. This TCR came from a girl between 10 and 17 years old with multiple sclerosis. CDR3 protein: CASSPQTWTGPNTEAFF. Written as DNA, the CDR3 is TGTGCCAGCAGTCCGCAAACTTGGACAGGTCCGAACACTGAAGCTTTCTTT.